This T cell receptor beta chain was captured in a study of T cells in Graves' hyperthyroidism and ophthalmopathy. RNA transcripts provided the source from which TCR beta CDR3 regions were amplified. Carried out on the TCR CDR3, a first-round RT-PCR used the HTBI primer set. From the multiplex PCR reads, TCRdb called clonotypes with MiXCR, one entry per CDR3 protein. The table shows roughly 700,000 distinct CDR3 sequences, with approximately 15% occurring only once. This clonotype occurred many times. Germline values: CDR1 SNHLY, CDR2 FYNNEI. This CDR3 spans 14 amino acids. V lost 4 bases and J 0 bases, leaving 10 bases between the germline ends.

The specimen sequenced was blood. This clonotype originated in a woman younger than 35 with Graves' hyperthyroidism. The chain uses TRBV2 and TRBJ2-7, with D perhaps being TRBD1 or TRBD2 (5 bases each). DNA for the CDR3: TGTGCCAGCAGTGTGGCAGGGACCTCCTACGAGCAGTACTTC. Residues: CASSVAGTSYEQYF.